These T cell receptor beta chains were read from a single sample in a study of T cell repertoires in cytomegalovirus infection. These receptors are not linked to any known antigen. TCRdb reanalysed the reads using MiXCR and keeps one entry per CDR3 protein. The repertoire holds nearly 700,000 distinct CDR3 sequences, around 35% seen once, with around a sixth in the top ten. The sequences come from cultured PBMCs, collected from culture after CMV antigen stimulation. All receptors derive from a human donor in good health (CMV status not recorded). Some clones in this sample may be carry-over from other donors' samples. Each CDR3 is given with its conserved first and last residue. Fields, in order: V gene, J gene, clone size, D gene, CDR3 protein, CDR3 DNA. A D gene is named only where the DNA matches it firmly. Some rows mark clone size as missing; the rest say once, few, many or name a class of expanded clone.

>TRBV11-2|TRBJ2-5|-|-
CASSLRPAGLRAGSSETQYF
TGTGCCAGCAGCTTAAGGCCTGCGGGACTCCGGGCGGGAAGTAGCGAGACCCAGTACTTC
>TRBV7-2|TRBJ1-2|many|-
CASTVPTVNYGYTF
TGTGCCAGCACGGTACCGACAGTCAACTATGGCTACACCTTC
>TRBV20-1|TRBJ2-1|-|TRBD2
CSAKAGGVYNEQFF
TGCAGTGCTAAGGCCGGGGGGGTCTACAATGAGCAGTTCTTC
>TRBV4-1|TRBJ1-1|few|-
CASSPRPPVAAFF
TGCGCCAGCAGCCCCCGCCCCCCAGTAGCTGCTTTCTTT
>TRBV20-1|TRBJ2-7|few|TRBD2
CSAGLAGLGYEQYF
TGCAGTGCGGGACTAGCGGGGCTAGGCTACGAGCAGTACTTC
>TRBV15|TRBJ1-6|-|-
CATSRGPGSDSPLHF
TGTGCCACCAGCAGAGGCCCGGGTAGCGATTCACCCCTCCACTTT
>TRBV11-2|TRBJ2-3|many|TRBD2
CASSWGLAGGDTQYF
TGTGCCAGCAGCTGGGGACTAGCGGGGGGCGATACGCAGTATTTT
>TRBV6-2/TRBV6-3|TRBJ2-1|few|TRBD2
CASSYSTSRSGTYNEQFF
TGTGCCAGCAGTTACTCGACCAGTCGGAGCGGGACCTACAATGAGCAGTTCTTC
>TRBV7-9|TRBJ2-1|few|-
CASSFPSGRNSYNEQFF
TGTGCCAGCAGCTTCCCATCGGGACGCAACTCCTACAATGAGCAGTTCTTC
>TRBV7-8|TRBJ1-1|many|-
CASSPAENTEAFF
TGTGCCAGCAGCCCGGCGGAGAACACTGAAGCTTTCTTT